Listed below are T cell receptor beta chains from one sample, sequenced in a study of blood T cell repertoires in COVID-19. TCRdb's table, derived via immunoSEQ multiplex PCR, lists solely in-frame clones and lacks some. The sample carries roughly 180,000 clones, roughly 80% recorded once. The source material was PBMCs or T cells enriched from blood (not recorded which). The source is a woman between 50 and 59 years old who had recovered from COVID-19. CDR3s include the opening cysteine and the closing phenylalanine or tryptophan. Size is omitted from some rows. Given values are once, few, many or a class for expanded clones.

size,V,J,CDR3
few,TRBV28,TRBJ1-2,CASTLSRGRSYGYTF
NA,TRBV11-2,TRBJ2-1,CASSLVRSGEGQFF
NA,TRBV28,TRBJ1-2,CASSFVMDSLYGYTF
few,TRBV24-1,TRBJ1-2,CATSDLTGSHGYTF
NA,TRBV27,TRBJ1-5,CASSRTGDSNQPQHF
NA,TRBV7-3,TRBJ1-2,CASSPDRAYGYTF
NA,TRBV30,TRBJ1-5,CAWSVRGQGNNQPQHF
NA,TRBV7-9,TRBJ2-1,CASSFGTDAYNEQFF
NA,TRBV7-2,TRBJ1-1,CASSWGGFGEAFF
NA,TRBV19,TRBJ1-2,CASSTRTGPTNYGYTF
NA,TRBV11-3,TRBJ2-5,CAGRQRTSPEETQYF
NA,TRBV14,TRBJ1-2,CASSPFGQEANYGYTF
once,TRBV4-3,TRBJ2-1,CASSQGQDPYNEQFF
NA,TRBV7-8,TRBJ2-3,CASSLGLAADTQYF
NA,TRBV28,TRBJ1-1,CASSPPLGQVNTEAFF
NA,TRBV6-5,TRBJ2-3,CASSLQGWADTQYF
NA,TRBV2,TRBJ1-1,CATRGHTEAFF
NA,TRBV5-1,TRBJ1-3,CASSKGDREAATIYF
NA,TRBV7-2,TRBJ2-5,CASSLGGWQQETQYF
once,TRBV9,TRBJ2-2,CASSWDSLNTGELFF
NA,TRBV25-1,TRBJ1-4,CASSERLGGWEKLFF
NA,TRBV5-1,TRBJ1-2,CASSLAAPDRGRGYTF
many,TRBV29-1,TRBJ1-2,CSVITGEYYGYTF
NA,TRBV5-6,TRBJ1-2,CASSLPPGGSYTF
once,TRBV11-2,TRBJ2-5,CASSLDHRGRETQYF
NA,TRBV11-3,TRBJ2-1,CASSSTSGIYNEQFF
once,TRBV12-3/TRBV12-4,TRBJ2-2,CASSPYGELFF
NA,TRBV30,TRBJ2-2,CAWRAPASNTGELFF
once,TRBV5-8,TRBJ1-2,CASSKTGGYGYTF
NA,TRBV4-1,TRBJ2-1,CASSQPYTLAVGYNEQFF
once,TRBV11-2,TRBJ1-2,CASSLSLGGGYTF
NA,TRBV29-1,TRBJ2-1,CSGSGAGGFSYNEQFF
NA,TRBV27,TRBJ1-2,CASTSFGTGALDGYTF
NA,TRBV6-5,TRBJ2-3,CASLTQQRYTDTQYF
NA,TRBV4-3,TRBJ2-2,CASSQHSGRAAGEPLFF
once,TRBV9,TRBJ2-1,CASSASPRGGVYNEQFF
NA,TRBV30,TRBJ1-2,CAWSVWGWGGYTF
NA,TRBV7-9,TRBJ1-6,CASSTTGTGAHSPLHF
NA,TRBV27,TRBJ2-5,CASSATRETQYF
NA,TRBV5-1,TRBJ2-5,CASSSVAGAEETQYF
NA,TRBV7-2,TRBJ1-3,CASSLGGTGFGNTIYF
NA,TRBV29-1,TRBJ2-3,CSVDPFTSGSTDTQYF
NA,TRBV11-1,TRBJ1-2,CASSLTGRSSYTF
NA,TRBV9,TRBJ2-2,CASSVGGTPAGELFF
once,TRBV6-2/TRBV6-3,TRBJ2-5,CASSSVTSGPSGRRETQYF
NA,TRBV19,TRBJ2-1,CASSIDTRGYEQFF
NA,TRBV29-1,TRBJ1-1,CSVARQLQNTEAFF
NA,TRBV10-1,TRBJ2-1,CASTPSGRAGNEQFF